This T cell receptor beta chain was found in a study of circulating tumor DNA in untreated peripheral T-cell lymphoma. Overall study findings and caveats: In about 70% of patients, tumor-specific clonotypes were identified.

Assay: immunoSEQ multiplex PCR; the TCRdb copy retains only in-frame clones and omits some. The sample has around 5,000 clones, roughly two thirds seen once. V lost 3 bases and J 0 bases, leaving 8 bases between the germline ends. This CDR3 comprises 14 residues. Germline V gives CDR1 LNHDA, CDR2 SQIVND (reference sequence). This clone occurred once. Its target is not known. Tumor tissue was collected at baseline, before treatment began. This TCR was recovered from a human donor with peripheral T-cell lymphoma. The sample taken for sequencing was tumor tissue. The chain uses TRBV19 and TRBJ1-1, with D possibly being TRBD1 (6 bases). The CDR3, as DNA: TGTGCCAGTAGTATGGGACAAATGAACACTGAAGCTTTCTTT. It encodes CASSMGQMNTEAFF.